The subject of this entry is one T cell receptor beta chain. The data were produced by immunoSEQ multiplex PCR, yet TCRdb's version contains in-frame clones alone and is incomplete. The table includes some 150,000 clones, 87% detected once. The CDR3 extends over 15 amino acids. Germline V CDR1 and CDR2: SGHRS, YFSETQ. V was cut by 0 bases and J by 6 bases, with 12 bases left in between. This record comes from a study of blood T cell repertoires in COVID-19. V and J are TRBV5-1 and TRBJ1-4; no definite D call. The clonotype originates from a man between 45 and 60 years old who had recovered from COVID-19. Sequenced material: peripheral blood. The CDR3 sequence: CASSLAAASDEKLFF. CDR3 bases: TGCGCCAGCAGCTTGGCCGCGGCATCCGATGAAAAACTGTTTTTT. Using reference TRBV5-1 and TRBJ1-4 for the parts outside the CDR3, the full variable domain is KAGVTQTPRYLIKTRGQQVTLSCSPISGHRSVSWYQQTPGQGLQFLFEYFSETQRNKGNFPGRFSGRQFSNSRSEMNVSTLELGDSALYLCASSLAAASDEKLFFGSGTQLSVL.